A single sample is the source of the 19 T cell receptor beta chains below, sequenced in a study of blood T cell repertoires in COVID-19. Clones were sequenced by immunoSEQ multiplex PCR, and TCRdb holds only the in-frame ones, with some missing. Among 250,000 or so clones listed, 85% to 90% were seen once. The sequencing sample was made of peripheral blood. These receptors were taken from a woman in her fifties or sixties with COVID-19, enrolled during active disease.

This clone has more than one count but fewer than ten. The chain combines TRBV7-8 with TRBJ2-1; TRBD2 matches 9 bases. CDR3 size: 15 residues. J lost 6 bases, V lost 5 bases, and 8 bases had no gene match. Per germline, CDR1 SGHVS and CDR2 FQNEAQ. CDR3: CASSLASGTTNEQFF. In nucleotides, the CDR3 is TGTGCCAGCAGCCTCGCTAGCGGGACGACCAATGAGCAGTTCTTC.

This chain uses TRBV5-4 with TRBJ2-3, with 8 nucleotides matching TRBD2. Germline V gene lookup returns CDR1 SGHNT and CDR2 YYREEE (reference sequence). The CDR3 sequence is 17 residues long. V was clipped by 3 bases and J by 0 bases; unmatched bases: 9. The CDR3 DNA reads as TGTGCCAGCAGCTCTAACCCGGGACTAGTGAGCACAGATACGCAGTATTTT. This translates into CASSSNPGLVSTDTQYF.

The V call is TRBV6-5, the J call TRBJ2-3; 7 bases are shared with TRBD2. Trimming at V came to 4 bases and at J to 3 bases, leaving 10 bases not matched to a gene. Germline loops: CDR1 MNHEY, CDR2 SVGAGI. CDR3 length: 16 residues. Written as DNA, the CDR3 is TGTGCCAGCAGTTTCCGAGGTGGGAGGGCGACAGATACGCAGTATTTT. Its translation is CASSFRGGRATDTQYF.

This clone was found once. The rearrangement links TRBV9 to TRBJ2-5; D not resolved. The length of the CDR3 is 14 residues. V was shortened by 4 bases and J by 4 bases, with 14 bases between the two germline ends. The germline V gene has CDR1 SGDLS and CDR2 YYNGEE. CDR3 sequence: CASSPLTGSETQYF. In DNA form, the CDR3 reads TGTGCCAGCAGCCCCCTAACCGGGTCAGAGACCCAGTACTTC.

The chain combines TRBV7-2 with TRBJ1-5; weak D call: TRBD1 (5 bases). V lost 5 bases and J 1 base, leaving 12 bases between the germline ends. The length of the CDR3 is 15 residues. Looked up from germline, CDR1 is SGHTA and CDR2 is FQGNSA. The CDR3 DNA reads TGTGCCAGCAGCCCACCGGCAGGGAGCAATCAGCCCCAGCATTTT. Its protein product is CASSPPAGSNQPQHF.

The chain links TRBV12-1 to TRBJ2-1; the table assigns TRBD2, which was not confirmed against the DNA. TRBV12-1 is an annotated pseudogene. The CDR3 totals 17 residues. CDR3 coding DNA: TGTGCCAGCAGCTTATCTGGGCGGGAGAGCTCCTACAATGAGCAGTTCTTC. Translated, it gives CASSLSGRESSYNEQFF.

V gene TRBV30 combines with J gene TRBJ2-3; the match to TRBD2 covers 12 bases. With 4 bases clipped from V and 3 bases from J, the junction kept 14 bases outside the gene matches. Germline V gene data show CDR1 as GTSNPN and CDR2 as SVGIG (reference sequence). The CDR3 consists of 18 residues. Here the CDR3 reads CAWNRLRTGLAGTDTQYF. The DNA of the CDR3 is TGTGCCTGGAATCGCCTCCGGACGGGACTAGCGGGTACAGATACGCAGTATTTT.

The V and J genes are TRBV6-4 and TRBJ2-1; 8 nucleotides align to TRBD1. V shed 4 bases and J 9 bases; nucleotides not matched to a gene: 8. The CDR3 is 14 amino acids. In germline, CDR1 is MRHNA, CDR2 SNTAGT. The CDR3 is CASSAQQGAGEQFF. The CDR3 nucleotides read TGTGCCAGCAGTGCGCAGCAGGGGGCAGGTGAGCAGTTCTTC.

The CDR3 sequence is CASSYSGKGTSYEQYF. The CDR3 bases are TGTGCCAGCAGTTATAGTGGGAAGGGGACTTCATACGAGCAGTACTTC. V is TRBV6-9 and J is TRBJ2-7, with D possibly matching TRBD2 (6 bases). Trimming removed 2 bases from V and 4 bases from J, with 18 bases in between. The CDR3 extends over 16 amino acids. Germline lookup yields CDR1 MNHGY and CDR2 SVAAGI.

The chain uses TRBV19 and TRBJ2-2, with D perhaps TRBD2 (6 bases). The CDR3 sequence is 16 residues long. Germline loops: CDR1 LNHDA, CDR2 SQIVND (reference sequence). Trimming left V 7 bases short and J 4 bases short, with 19 bases between. Written as DNA, the CDR3 is TGTGCCAGTACACCAGGAGACGGACTAAGCACCGGGGAGCTGTTTTTT. Translating it yields CASTPGDGLSTGELFF.

This clone was detected only once. The chain has TRBV27 and TRBJ2-1; a weak D match, TRBD1 (5 bases). This CDR3 is built from 13 residues. CDR1 MNHEY and CDR2 SMNVEV come from the germline V gene (reference sequence). V was shortened by 9 bases and J by 0 bases, with 9 bases between the two germline ends. DNA for the CDR3: TGTGCCAGACAGGATTGCTCCTACAATGAGCAGTTCTTC. Its translation is CARQDCSYNEQFF.

The chain uses TRBV5-1 and TRBJ2-5, with 10 bases aligning to TRBD2. In germline, CDR1 is SGHRS, CDR2 YFSETQ. V dropped 4 bases and J dropped 9; count of bases not matched to a gene: 15. This CDR3 region has 16 residues. The CDR3 region has the DNA TGCGCCAGCAGCCCGTCTAGCGGGAGTGGGCCGAGGGCCCAGTACTTC. This encodes CASSPSSGSGPRAQYF.

The CDR3 is CASSVTGLGEQYF. Written as DNA, the CDR3 is TGTGCCAGCAGTGTGACAGGTTTGGGAGAGCAGTACTTC. The V gene is TRBV27, the J gene TRBJ2-7; a possible D gene is TRBD1 (6 bases). The V gene lost 5 bases and the J gene lost 7 bases, with 15 bases spanning the gap. CDR3 length equals 13 residues. CDR1 is MNHEY, CDR2 SMNVEV, per germline (reference sequence).

This clone appeared a few times. The rearrangement joins TRBV12-3 or TRBV12-4 to TRBJ1-1, with 7 bases identical to TRBD1. The CDR3 is 13 amino acids. V shed 8 bases, J shed 7 bases, and the junction held 10 bases outside the gene matches. This chain's CDR3 is CASGVAAGGEAFF. CDR3 nucleotide sequence: TGTGCCAGCGGGGTCGCAGCAGGGGGTGAAGCTTTCTTT.

Comment on this clone: The sample carries other DNA sequences with the same CDR3. This rearrangement joins TRBV4-1 to TRBJ1-6, with a weak D call TRBD1 (5 bases). The CDR3 length is 14 residues. Trimming left V 0 bases short and J 6 bases short, with 6 bases between. Per germline, CDR1 MGHRA and CDR2 YSYEKL. Here the CDR3 reads CASSQDRGNSPLHF. CDR3 coding DNA: TGCGCCAGCAGCCAAGATAGGGGTAATTCACCCCTCCACTTT.

This chain links TRBV9 with TRBJ2-7; perhaps TRBD2 as D (6 bases). The CDR3 is 15 amino acids. Trimming cost V 4 bases and J 4 bases, with 18 bases left between them. Germline-derived CDR1 and CDR2 are SGDLS and YYNGEE. The CDR3 sequence is CASSRGQGLGYEQYF. Written as DNA, the CDR3 is TGTGCCAGCAGCCGAGGGCAGGGACTTGGGTACGAGCAGTACTTC.

The chain uses TRBV13 and TRBJ2-5; D is undetermined. The germline V gene encodes CDR1 PRHDT and CDR2 FYEKMQ (reference sequence). CDR3 length: 15 amino acids. V was cut by 5 bases and J by 1 base, with 14 bases left in between. CDR3 protein: CASSTFEVLQETQYF. CDR3 bases: TGTGCCAGCAGCACCTTCGAGGTCCTCCAAGAGACCCAGTACTTC.

The chain has TRBV6-1 and TRBJ2-2; D is ambiguous. The CDR3 loop spans 13 amino acids. The ends were cut back, 4 bases at V and 5 bases at J, with 8 bases in the middle. The germline V gene has CDR1 MNHNS and CDR2 SASEGT. The CDR3 DNA reads TGTGCCAGCAGTGGGCAGACTACCGGGGAGCTGTTTTTT. It encodes CASSGQTTGELFF.

The chain carries TRBV6-5 and TRBJ1-1; 7 nucleotides align to TRBD1. Germline V gene lookup returns CDR1 MNHEY and CDR2 SVGAGI. This CDR3 has 15 residues. Unmatched junction bases numbered 12, after V lost 8 bases and J lost 3 bases. As DNA, the CDR3 is TGTGCCAGCTTTCCGTCGGGGACAGTACACACTGAAGCTTTCTTT. Translation gives CASFPSGTVHTEAFF.